This T cell receptor beta chain was captured by sequencing in a study of T-cell memory formation after mild COVID-19. Whole-study results and caveats: A second wave of clones peaked on day 37, and their SARS-CoV-2 specificity went unconfirmed.

UMIs and sample barcodes were carried by the TCR alpha and TCR beta cDNA libraries that 5'RACE produced using constant-segment primers. TCRdb analysed the 5' RACE reads with MiXCR anew, one entry per CDR3 protein. The sample comprises around 200,000 distinct CDR3 sequences, 27% of which are singletons, and over 10% rests with the top ten. Comment on this clonotype: The target antigen is unknown.

CDR1 is SGHKS and CDR2 is YYEKEE in the germline V gene (reference sequence). J gave up 0 bases and V 2 bases, and 4 bases lay outside the gene matches. The CDR3 is 16 amino acids. This chain links TRBV5-5 with TRBJ2-1; TRBD2 agrees at 8 bases. Sequenced input: PBMCs or a T cell subset sorted from them (not recorded which). The sequence was collected from an adult woman who had mild COVID-19 (a few samples of this study predate the infection). Cell type and time point are not known. The CDR3 nucleotides are TGTGCCAGCAGCTTTATCAGCGGGAGCTCCTACAATGAGCAGTTCTTC. It specifies CASSFISGSSYNEQFF.